The clone carrying this T cell receptor beta chain was seen just once. The data originate from a study of OX40 agonist ivuxolimab in advanced cancers. Only in-frame clones appear in the TCRdb table, and some are missing; sequencing was by immunoSEQ multiplex PCR. The sample includes 50,000 to 65,000 clones, 87% of them seen just once. This sequence was found in an adult with an advanced solid tumor such as melanoma, head and neck, liver or kidney cancer. The sample consisted of CD4+ or CD8+ T cells sorted from blood, taken in a trial of the OX40 agonist ivuxolimab.

The CDR3 coding sequence is TGTGCCAGCAGCTTAGCGAAGAGCAATCAGCCCCAGCATTTT. It yields the protein CASSLAKSNQPQHF. The rearrangement links TRBV7-8 to TRBJ1-5; D not resolved. Germline CDR1 and CDR2: SGHVS and FQNEAQ. The length of the CDR3 is 14 residues. With 0 bases removed from V and 1 base from J, the gap between germline ends came to 4 bases.